What follows is one TCR beta chain and its context. These data come from a study of control samples from healthy donors and cancer patients. Repertoires were generated with immunoSEQ multiplex PCR, while TCRdb's copy carries only in-frame clones and drops some. The table has 100,000 to 150,000 clones, 80% to 95% seen once. The clonotype comes from a man in his forties in good health. The sequencing sample was made of blood.

This CDR3 is CASTPRTGTRNEQFF. The DNA for the CDR3 is TGTGCCAGCACCCCCAGGACAGGCACGAGGAATGAGCAGTTCTTC. The V call is TRBV2, the J call TRBJ2-1; TRBD1 aligns across 7 bases. This CDR3 comprises 15 residues. Germline V gene lookup returns CDR1 SNHLY and CDR2 FYNNEI. Unmatched junction bases numbered 13, after V lost 7 bases and J lost 7 bases.